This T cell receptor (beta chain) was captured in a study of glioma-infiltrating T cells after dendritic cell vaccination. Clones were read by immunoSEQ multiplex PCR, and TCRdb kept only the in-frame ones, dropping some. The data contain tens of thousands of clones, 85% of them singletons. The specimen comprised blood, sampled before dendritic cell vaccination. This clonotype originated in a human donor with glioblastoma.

The CDR3: CASSPGLAGVRGQFF. In DNA, the CDR3 is TGTGCCAGCAGCCCGGGACTAGCGGGGGTCCGGGGGCAGTTCTTC. The chain has TRBV5-6 and TRBJ2-1; 14 bases match TRBD2. CDR1 is SGHDT, CDR2 YYEEEE, per germline. V was pared by 4 bases and J by 12 bases, with 9 bases of the junction left unmatched. This CDR3 is built from 15 residues.